The rows below give T cell receptor beta chains drawn from one sample of a study of T cell repertoires in cytomegalovirus infection. These receptors lack a known antigen. A single record per CDR3 protein comes from TCRdb applying MiXCR to the reads. The data hold about 770,000 distinct CDR3 sequences, with 25% to 30% observed a single time. The starting material was cultured CD8+ T cells from PBMCs, obtained from culture after CMV antigen stimulation. The source of these receptors is a human donor in good health (CMV status not recorded). Some clones in this sample may be carry-over from other donors' samples. CDR3s include the opening cysteine and the closing phenylalanine or tryptophan. D genes are given only for firm matches. Only some rows state a clone size, as once, few, many or a class for expanded clones.

d_call j_call cdr3_length clone_size v_call cdr3_nt cdr3_aa
NA TRBJ2-7 12 NA TRBV29-1 TGCAGCGTCACAGGGTCATCCTACGAGCAGTACTTC CSVTGSSYEQYF
NA TRBJ2-1 17 NA TRBV7-6 TGTGCCAGCAGCTTAGAATTGCGGGTCGGAGGAAACAATGAGCAGTTCTTC CASSLELRVGGNNEQFF
NA TRBJ1-2 15 once TRBV4-1 TGCGCCAGCAGCCAAGATCCGGCCGGGGGGACTGGCTACACCTTC CASSQDPAGGTGYTF
NA TRBJ2-4 13 NA TRBV6-1 TGTGCCAGCAGTGAATTAGGGGGCGGGATTACGTACTTC CASSELGGGITYF
TRBD2 TRBJ2-1 17 NA TRBV4-1 TGCGCCAGCAGCCTCATCACTAGCGGGGAACCCTACAATGAGCAGTTCTTC CASSLITSGEPYNEQFF
TRBD1 TRBJ1-4 11 NA TRBV20-1 TGCAGTGCTAGGGGACAGGGAGAACTGTTTTTT CSARGQGELFF
NA TRBJ1-5 15 NA TRBV15 TGTGCCACCAGCAGAGATAAGTCGGTGAATCAGCCCCAGCATTTT CATSRDKSVNQPQHF
NA TRBJ2-3 13 NA TRBV27 TGTGCCAGCACCCGGAGTAGCACAGATACGCAGTATTTT CASTRSSTDTQYF
NA TRBJ2-1 13 few TRBV4-1 TGCGCCAGCAGCTTCCGACTGACAAATGAGCAGTTCTTC CASSFRLTNEQFF
NA TRBJ1-2 15 NA TRBV28 TGTGCCAGCAGTCCAGAGGGACGGACTTTTTATGGCTACACCTTC CASSPEGRTFYGYTF
NA TRBJ2-3 14 once TRBV10-1 TGCGCCAGCAGTGAGTCCAGTTACGGAGATACGCAGTATTTT CASSESSYGDTQYF
TRBD1 TRBJ2-2 15 NA TRBV7-8 TGTGCCAGCAGCGGGGACAGGGAGAACACCGGGGAGCTGTTTTTT CASSGDRENTGELFF
TRBD1 TRBJ1-2 14 NA TRBV27 TGTGCCAGCAGTTCAGGGGGAGGAAGGTCTGGCTACACCTTC CASSSGGGRSGYTF
NA TRBJ2-1 15 many TRBV11-3 TGTGCCAGCAGCTTAGGGACTGGCCCCTACAATGAGCAGTTCTTC CASSLGTGPYNEQFF
NA TRBJ2-1 14 NA TRBV4-3 TGCGCCAGCAGCCAAGATTCCCCCGGACATGAGCAGTTCTTC CASSQDSPGHEQFF
NA TRBJ1-2 11 NA TRBV10-3 TGTGCCATCAGGACCCAGGATGGCTACACCTTC CAIRTQDGYTF
TRBD1 TRBJ1-1 15 NA TRBV6-4 TGTGCCAGCATATTTTGGACAGGGAGAGGAACTGAAGCTTTCTTT CASIFWTGRGTEAFF
NA TRBJ2-4 16 NA TRBV7-3 TGTGCCAGCAGCTTAATAGTAGTGGGCAGAGAAAACATTCAGTACTTC CASSLIVVGRENIQYF
TRBD2 TRBJ2-7 17 NA TRBV3-1 TGTGCCAGCAGCCCGACAGGTGTGGGGACTAGCTCCTACGAGCAGTACTTC CASSPTGVGTSSYEQYF
TRBD2 TRBJ2-1 18 NA TRBV5-1 TGCGCCAGCAGCTTGGTTAGCGGGGGGGCCCTCTCCTACAATGAGCAGTTCTTC CASSLVSGGALSYNEQFF
NA TRBJ2-7 13 few TRBV20-1 TGCAGTGCTAGAGGGTCGGGGCTCTACGAGCAGTACTTC CSARGSGLYEQYF
NA TRBJ1-1 14 NA TRBV7-9 TGTGCCAGCAGCCCAACAACCGGAGAGACTGAAGCTTTCTTT CASSPTTGETEAFF
TRBD1 TRBJ1-2 15 many TRBV7-2 TGTGCCAGCAGCTTCCGGACAGGGCACGATTATGGCTACACCTTC CASSFRTGHDYGYTF
NA TRBJ2-5 12 few TRBV12-3/TRBV12-4 TGTGCCAGCAGGGGCGGGAAAGAGACCCAGTACTTC CASRGGKETQYF
TRBD1 TRBJ1-2 16 NA TRBV4-1 TGCGCCAGCAGCCAAAGACAGGGGGCGCCCCATTATGGCTACACCTTC CASSQRQGAPHYGYTF
TRBD1 TRBJ1-1 13 many TRBV24-1 TGTGCCACCCGGGCAGGGGGAAACACTGAAGCTTTCTTT CATRAGGNTEAFF
TRBD1 TRBJ1-3 17 NA TRBV7-6 TGTGCCAGCAGCTTAGGGGACAGGGGGAGAGCTGGAAACACCATATATTTT CASSLGDRGRAGNTIYF
NA TRBJ1-1 14 many TRBV7-2 TGTGCCAGCAGCCGGGGGGTGCAGACGGTTGAAGCTTTCTTT CASSRGVQTVEAFF